The 9 T cell receptor beta chains below come from one sample, sequenced in a study of blood T cells in healthy people across ages. Sample-barcoded 5' priming and a J-beta primer mix drove a second PCR of roughly 6 to 12 cycles. TCRdb fed the 5' RACE reads into MiXCR, producing one record per CDR3 protein. Counted here are around 690,000 distinct CDR3 sequences, roughly 50% occurring once; the ten biggest clones make up 30% to 40%. Material: blood. These receptors were obtained from a man in his sixties in good health.

This chain uses TRBV6-1 with TRBJ1-2; maybe TRBD1 (5 bases). Germline lookup yields CDR1 MNHNS and CDR2 SASEGT. This CDR3 is 14 amino acids long. V lost 8 bases to trimming and J lost 6 bases, with 19 bases between them. The CDR3: CASGGGPGWDGYTF. The CDR3, as DNA: TGTGCCAGCGGGGGGGGACCCGGCTGGGATGGCTACACCTTC.

This chain uses TRBV12-3 or TRBV12-4 with TRBJ2-5, with TRBD1 matching 7 bases. The J call may be mistaken, given a closer DNA end match to TRBJ2-7. This CDR3 is built from 15 residues. CDR3 DNA: TGTGCCAGCAGTCCCCACGGGACAGCAGCCTACGAGCAGTACTTC. This sequence encodes CASSPHGTAAYEQYF.

The chain employs TRBV5-1 and TRBJ1-1; D gene uncertain. V lost 2 bases and J lost 2, with 10 bases in between. The CDR3 spans 14 residues. Looked up from germline, CDR1 is SGHRS and CDR2 is YFSETQ. DNA of the CDR3: TGCGCCAGCAGCTTACCGGGCGCAAACACTGAAGCTTTCTTT. Protein: CASSLPGANTEAFF. Full variable domain (rest looked up from reference TRBV5-1 and TRBJ1-1): KAGVTQTPRYLIKTRGQQVTLSCSPISGHRSVSWYQQTPGQGLQFLFEYFSETQRNKGNFPGRFSGRQFSNSRSEMNVSTLELGDSALYLCASSLPGANTEAFFGQGTRLTVV.

The J gene is TRBJ2-7, the V gene TRBV28; D perhaps matches TRBD1 (6 bases). CDR3 length equals 12 residues. CDR1 is MDHEN and CDR2 is SYDVKM in the germline V gene. V was pared by 7 bases and J by 10 bases, with 17 bases between. The CDR3 reads CASTPRRGSQYF. CDR3 in DNA: TGTGCCAGCACCCCCCGTAGGGGGTCCCAGTACTTC.

The chain recombines TRBV25-1 with TRBJ2-7; 9 nucleotides align to TRBD1. The CDR3 runs 13 residues. The V gene's germline CDR1 is MGHDK and CDR2 SYGVNS. Unmatched junction bases numbered 5, after V lost 9 bases and J lost 2 bases. The CDR3 reads CASAGTGTYEQYF. In DNA, the CDR3 is TGTGCCAGTGCCGGGACAGGGACCTACGAGCAGTACTTC.

A single count supports this clonotype. This rearrangement joins TRBV28 to TRBJ2-7, with 7 bases matching TRBD2. After removal of 4 bases from V and 7 bases from J, the junction contained 13 bases not matched to a gene. The CDR3 is 15 residues long. Per the germline V gene, CDR1 is MDHEN and CDR2 is SYDVKM. The CDR3 loop reads CASSWGGSSYNEQYF. The CDR3 DNA is TGTGCCAGCAGTTGGGGGGGGTCCTCCTACAATGAGCAGTACTTC.

The chain is built from TRBV29-1 and TRBJ2-1; 7 nucleotides match TRBD2. Per germline, CDR1 SQVTM and CDR2 ANQGSEA. V gave up 7 bases and J gave up 12 bases; unmatched junction bases: 15. The CDR3 consists of 13 residues. The CDR3, as DNA: TGCAGCGCGGGGGAGGGGACTGCCTTGGGGCAGTTCTTC. Residues: CSAGEGTALGQFF.

V and J are TRBV5-1 and TRBJ2-7, with a possible D match to TRBD1 (6 bases). The ends were cut back, 4 bases at V and 2 bases at J, with 19 bases in the middle. The CDR3 runs to 16 residues. Per the germline V gene, CDR1 is SGHRS and CDR2 is YFSETQ. In DNA form, the CDR3 reads TGCGCCAGCAGCATGAGCAGGGGCGGTTATACCTACGAGCAGTACTTC. It specifies CASSMSRGGYTYEQYF.

The chain recombines TRBV3-1 with TRBJ2-7, with a tentative D call TRBD1 (5 bases). The CDR3 is 12 amino acids. Trimming removed 2 bases from V and 6 bases from J, with 8 bases in between. CDR1 is LGHDT and CDR2 is YNNKEL in the germline V gene (reference sequence). CDR3 amino acids: CASSQYRSEQYF. The DNA for the CDR3 is TGTGCCAGCAGCCAATACAGGTCCGAGCAGTACTTC.